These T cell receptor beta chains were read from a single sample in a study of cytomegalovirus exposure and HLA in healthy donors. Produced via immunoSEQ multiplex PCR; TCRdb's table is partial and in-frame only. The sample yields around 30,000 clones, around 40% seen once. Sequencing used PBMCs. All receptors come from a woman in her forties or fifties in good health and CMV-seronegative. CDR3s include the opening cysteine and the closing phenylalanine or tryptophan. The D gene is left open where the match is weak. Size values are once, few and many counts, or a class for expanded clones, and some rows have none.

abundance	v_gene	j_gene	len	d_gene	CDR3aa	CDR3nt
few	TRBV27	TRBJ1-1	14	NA	CASSLSGGRGEAFF	TGTGCCAGCAGTTTATCGGGTGGGAGGGGGGAAGCTTTCTTT
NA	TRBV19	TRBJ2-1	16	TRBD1	CASSILGQSRENEQFF	TGTGCCAGTAGTATATTGGGACAGAGTAGGGAAAATGAGCAGTTCTTC
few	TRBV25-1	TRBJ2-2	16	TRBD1	CASSPKGTGNTGELFF	TGTGCCAGCAGTCCAAAGGGGACAGGGAACACCGGGGAGCTGTTTTTT
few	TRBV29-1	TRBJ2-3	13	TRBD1	CSVAQGIRGTQYF	TGCAGCGTTGCACAGGGGATAAGGGGTACGCAGTATTTT
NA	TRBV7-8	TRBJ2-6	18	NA	CASSFVFTSLSGANVLTF	TGTGCCAGCAGCTTCGTCTTTACTAGCTTGTCTGGGGCCAACGTCCTGACTTTC
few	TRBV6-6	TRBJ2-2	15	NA	CASTSRTADTGELFF	TGTGCCAGCACCTCCCGGACAGCCGACACCGGGGAGCTGTTTTTT
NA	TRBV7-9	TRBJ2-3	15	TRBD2	CASSFFREGTDTQYF	TGTGCCAGCAGCTTTTTCCGGGAGGGCACAGATACGCAGTATTTT
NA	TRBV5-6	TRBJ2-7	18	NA	CASSLEGRGAPSYYEQYF	TGTGCCAGCAGCTTGGAGGGGAGGGGGGCTCCCTCCTACTACGAGCAGTACTTC
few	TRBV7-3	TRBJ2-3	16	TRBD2	CASSFSSGRAAGTQYF	TGTGCCAGCAGCTTCTCTAGCGGGAGGGCCGCGGGTACGCAGTATTTT
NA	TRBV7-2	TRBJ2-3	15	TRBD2	CASSSRLAGADTQYF	TGTGCCAGCAGCTCCCGACTAGCGGGGGCAGATACGCAGTATTTT
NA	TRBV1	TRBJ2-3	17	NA	CTSRNPRRAYLPDTQYF	TGCACCAGCAGAAACCCCCGGAGGGCCTATCTCCCAGATACGCAGTATTTT
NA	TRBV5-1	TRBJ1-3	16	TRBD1	CASTAGGGLAGNTIYF	TGCGCCAGCACCGCGGGAGGGGGCTTAGCTGGAAACACCATATATTTT
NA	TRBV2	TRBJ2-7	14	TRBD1	CASNLQGKTYEQYF	TGTGCCAGCAACCTACAGGGGAAAACCTACGAGCAGTACTTC
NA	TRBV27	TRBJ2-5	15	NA	CASTRWGGRDETQYF	TGTGCCAGCACTCGATGGGGGGGCAGGGACGAGACCCAGTACTTC
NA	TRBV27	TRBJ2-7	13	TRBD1	CASRRTGAYEQYF	TGTGCCAGCAGACGGACAGGTGCCTACGAGCAGTACTTC
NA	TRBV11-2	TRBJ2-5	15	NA	CASSLGTDIRETQYF	TGTGCCAGCAGCTTAGGGACAGATATTCGAGAGACCCAGTACTTC
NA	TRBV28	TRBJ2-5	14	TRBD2	CASSLAENKETQYF	TGTGCCAGCAGCCTAGCGGAAAACAAAGAGACCCAGTACTTC
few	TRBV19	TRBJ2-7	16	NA	CASSVRPQGEVYEQYF	TGTGCCAGTAGTGTCCGCCCGCAGGGGGAGGTCTACGAGCAGTACTTC
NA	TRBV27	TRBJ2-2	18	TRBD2	CASSFITSGGAGTGELFF	TGTGCCAGCAGTTTTATAACTAGCGGGGGGGCAGGCACCGGGGAGCTGTTTTTT
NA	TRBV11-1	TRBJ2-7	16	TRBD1	CASSPRRTGKAYEQYF	TGTGCCAGCAGCCCTCGGAGGACAGGGAAAGCCTACGAGCAGTACTTC
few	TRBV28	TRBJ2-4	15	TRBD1	CASSLRGPGSGIQYF	TGTGCCAGCAGTTTAAGGGGGCCGGGTTCTGGCATTCAGTACTTC
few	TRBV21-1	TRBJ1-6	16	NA	CASRLRGDPNNSPLHF	TGTGCCAGCAGACTCCGGGGGGACCCCAATAATTCACCCCTCCACTTT
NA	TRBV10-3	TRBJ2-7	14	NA	CAINLGGTGGEQYF	TGTGCCATCAACCTAGGGGGAACGGGCGGCGAGCAGTACTTC
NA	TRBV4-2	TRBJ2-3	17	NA	CASSSLVGPSSTDTQYF	TGTGCCAGCAGCTCCCTCGTGGGGCCCTCTAGCACAGATACGCAGTATTTT
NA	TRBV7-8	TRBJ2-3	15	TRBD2	CASSSLAGGTDTQYF	TGTGCCAGCAGCTCTCTAGCGGGAGGAACAGATACGCAGTATTTT
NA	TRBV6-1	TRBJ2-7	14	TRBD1	CASSLDRGRDEQYF	TGTGCCAGCTCTCTCGACAGGGGGCGGGACGAGCAGTACTTC
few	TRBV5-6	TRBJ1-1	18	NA	CASSVNDRSRDANTEAFF	TGTGCCAGCAGCGTCAATGACAGGTCACGGGATGCGAACACTGAAGCTTTCTTT
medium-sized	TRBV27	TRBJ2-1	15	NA	CASSGSESSYNEQFF	TGTGCCAGCAGTGGGTCGGAGAGCTCCTACAATGAGCAGTTCTTC
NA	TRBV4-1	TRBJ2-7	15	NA	CASSQERTVGYEQYF	TGCGCCAGCAGCCAAGAGCGGACAGTAGGGTACGAGCAGTACTTC
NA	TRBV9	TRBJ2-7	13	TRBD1	CASGTGLSYEQYF	TGTGCCAGCGGGACAGGCCTCTCCTACGAGCAGTACTTC
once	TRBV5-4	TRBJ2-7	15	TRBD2	CASSLGLAGGIEQYF	TGTGCCAGCAGCTTGGGACTAGCGGGGGGGATCGAGCAGTACTTC
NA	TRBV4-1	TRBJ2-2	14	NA	CASSLLENTGELFF	TGCGCCAGCAGCCTTCTAGAGAACACCGGGGAGCTGTTTTTT
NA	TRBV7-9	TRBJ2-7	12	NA	CASSLGGGEQYF	TGTGCCAGCAGCTTAGGGGGAGGCGAGCAGTACTTC
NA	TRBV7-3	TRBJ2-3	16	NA	CASSLQGASGPDTQYF	TGTGCCAGCAGCTTGCAGGGGGCTAGCGGACCAGATACGCAGTATTTT
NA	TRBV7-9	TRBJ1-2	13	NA	CASSFLGEEGYTF	TGTGCCAGCAGCTTTTTAGGGGAGGAAGGCTACACCTTC
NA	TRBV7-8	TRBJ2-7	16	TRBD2	CASSLARLLAGEEQYF	TGTGCCAGCAGCTTAGCGCGTCTACTAGCGGGAGAGGAGCAGTACTTC
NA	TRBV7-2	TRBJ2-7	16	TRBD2	CASSASSGRRMDEQYF	TGTGCCAGCAGCGCTTCTAGCGGGAGGAGGATGGACGAGCAGTACTTC
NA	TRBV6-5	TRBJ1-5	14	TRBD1	CASSPGQANQPQHF	TGTGCCAGCAGCCCGGGACAGGCAAATCAGCCCCAGCATTTT
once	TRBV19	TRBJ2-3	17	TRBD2	CASSMSSTSGITDTQYF	TGTGCCAGTAGTATGTCCTCTACTAGCGGGATCACAGATACGCAGTATTTT
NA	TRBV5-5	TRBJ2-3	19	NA	CASSRRGGGPLTSTDTQYF	TGTGCCAGCAGCCGAAGGGGAGGGGGTCCACTAACTAGCACAGATACGCAGTATTTT
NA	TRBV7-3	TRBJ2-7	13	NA	CASSESQGYEQYF	TGTGCCAGCAGCGAAAGCCAGGGGTACGAGCAGTACTTC
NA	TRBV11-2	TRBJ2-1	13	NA	CASSLLSSSEQFF	TGTGCCAGCAGCTTACTTTCGAGTAGCGAGCAGTTCTTC
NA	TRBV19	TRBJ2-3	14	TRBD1	CASRTTGGVDTQYF	TGTGCCAGTAGGACGACAGGGGGCGTGGATACGCAGTATTTT
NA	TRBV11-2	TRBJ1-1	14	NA	CASSPRGRGTEAFF	TGTGCCAGCAGCCCTCGTGGAAGAGGCACTGAAGCTTTCTTT
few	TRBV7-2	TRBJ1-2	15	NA	CASSLGRALSYGYTF	TGTGCCAGCAGCTTAGGGAGGGCTTTATCCTATGGCTACACCTTC